This paragraph covers one T cell receptor beta chain sequence. The specificity of this receptor is unknown. No base-level quality is on record; no much larger clone is a single base apart. The sample's time point label, decoded: roughly 26 weeks on oral tofacitinib. The treatment or condition label here, explained by the study, means: oral pan-JAK inhibitor, 5-10 mg twice daily. Peripheral blood and lesional scalp punch biopsies were obtained from patients with alopecia areata. After PBMCs were isolated by density centrifugation and stained for CD3, CD4 and CD8, a FACSAria was used to sort CD4+ and CD8+ T cells. The source of the sample is a study of CD8+ T cells in alopecia areata (dated by TCRdb to the late 2010s). A note on the overall study: The treated patients, all with moderate-to-severe alopecia areata, were enrolled in an open-label pilot trial of oral tofacitinib given at 5 to 10 mg twice daily. Tofacitinib was administered for 6 to 18 months, and 6 months of follow-up off drug were then conducted to assess delayed response and recurrence. Clonality in the scalp was compared among normal scalp (n=4), patchy alopecia areata scalp (n=8), and alopecia totalis/universalis scalp (n=8). Scalp tissue and sorted CD4+ and CD8+ peripheral blood T cells from patchy and totalis/universalis alopecia areata patients and from healthy controls were covered by human TCRbeta sequencing. immunoSEQ multiplex PCR using 35 Vbeta forward primers and 13 Jbeta reverse primers was used to amplify TCRbeta CDR3 regions. Disease severity in treated patients was measured with the SALT score, which quantifies the percentage of affected scalp surface area. Biopsies were taken from tofacitinib-treated patients at baseline and again at 4 and 24 weeks into treatment, and several of those patients also had a later scalp biopsy. RNA was extracted with the PAXgene miRNA kit for fixed scalp, the miRNeasy kit for PBMCs, and the RNeasy kit for mouse skin. In both human patients and the C3H/HeJ mouse model, the study applied high-throughput TCRbeta sequencing to look at T cell clonal expansion in alopecia areata. What the study reported, not specific to this receptor: Shared TCR sequences between patients were less evident than in mice, which may be partly attributable to HLA diversity in the patient population. Tofacitinib significantly decreased scalp clonality and the number of expanded CD8+ clones among the top 100 scalp clones. Unlike mouse skin, where gammadelta T cells dominate, normal human skin contains resident alphabeta T cells that get sequenced too, which complicates analysis of the scalp TCR repertoire. Because the treated cohort was small and included a single nonresponder, larger studies are needed to assess links between baseline CD8+ expansion and response. Many expanded lesional clones were found to persist in scalp and blood during tofacitinib treatment, and relapse after treatment cessation may be partly explained by this persistence. Higher clonality and more expanded CD8+ clones were observed in lesional scalp than in normal scalp, particularly in alopecia totalis/universalis, a finding suggestive of antigenic drive.

The library was obtained by the immunoSEQ multiplex PCR assay. To provide template for TCR sequencing, every sample had RNA extracted and reverse transcribed into cDNA. First-strand cDNA was synthesized with SuperScript III using a 2:1 mix of oligo-dT and random hexamers. A synthetic immune receptor repertoire was used to assess amplification bias, and residual bias was removed computationally. Per the original workflow: Raw reads were preprocessed to remove errors, and CDR3 was defined according to IMGT conventions as the region from the conserved cysteine to phenylalanine. To get clonality, Shannon entropy was normalized by log2 of the number of productive unique TCRs and the result was subtracted from 1. CD4 or CD8 identity of scalp clones was inferred by cross-referencing scalp TCRbeta sequences with sorted blood CD4 and CD8 repertoires. Sourced from immuneACCESS, this table was stored by TCRdb with only in-frame sequences that have V and J called. A share of the clones is absent; for the studies checked, an unresolved V gene accounts for under half, and the remainder has no known explanation. Clone size and the V and J calls come from that table; the DNA yielded D and trimming. This sample gives about 300,000 clones in total; 58% of them show up just once. The biggest ten clones account for roughly 1.8% of the sample.

V is clipped by 1 base and J by 2 bases, and the sequence between their germline boundaries is 9 bases long. Based on the germline V gene, the CDR1 and CDR2 sequences are LGHNA and YSLEER. The CDR3 runs 15 amino acids, cysteine and phenylalanine included. Here the CDR3 DNA is all that survives: 45 bases in frame from base 1. This receptor was identified in a human donor with alopecia areata. Recombination joined TRBV4-3 with TRBJ2-4; matching of 6 bases hints at TRBD1 as the D gene. Material: CD4+ T cells sorted from blood, obtained at week 24, from a patient treated with tofacitinib. The CDR3 reads as follows: CASSQVGTPKNIQYF. The sequence in DNA is TGCGCCAGCAGCCAAGTCGGGACACCCAAAAACATTCAGTACTTC.